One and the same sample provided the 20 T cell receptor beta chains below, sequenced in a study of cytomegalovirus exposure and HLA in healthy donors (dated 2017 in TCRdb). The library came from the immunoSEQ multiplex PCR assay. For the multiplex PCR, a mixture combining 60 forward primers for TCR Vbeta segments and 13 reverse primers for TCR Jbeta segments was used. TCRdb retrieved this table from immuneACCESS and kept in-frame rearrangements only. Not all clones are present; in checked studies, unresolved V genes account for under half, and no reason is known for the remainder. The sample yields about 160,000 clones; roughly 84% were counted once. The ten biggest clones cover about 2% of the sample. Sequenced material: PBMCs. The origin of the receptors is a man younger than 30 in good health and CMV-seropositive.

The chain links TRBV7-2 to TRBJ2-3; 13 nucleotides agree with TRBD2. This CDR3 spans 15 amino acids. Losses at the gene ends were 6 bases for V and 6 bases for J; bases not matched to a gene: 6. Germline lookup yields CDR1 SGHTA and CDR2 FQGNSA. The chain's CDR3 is CASRRLAGGADTQYF. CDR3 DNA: TGTGCCAGCAGAAGACTAGCGGGGGGTGCCGATACGCAGTATTTT.

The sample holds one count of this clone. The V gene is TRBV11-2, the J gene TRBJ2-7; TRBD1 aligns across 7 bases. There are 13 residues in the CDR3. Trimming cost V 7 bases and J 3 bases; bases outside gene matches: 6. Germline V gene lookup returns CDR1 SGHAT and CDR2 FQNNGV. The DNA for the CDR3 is TGTGCCAGCACCTTGACAGGGAACTACGAGCAGTACTTC. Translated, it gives CASTLTGNYEQYF.

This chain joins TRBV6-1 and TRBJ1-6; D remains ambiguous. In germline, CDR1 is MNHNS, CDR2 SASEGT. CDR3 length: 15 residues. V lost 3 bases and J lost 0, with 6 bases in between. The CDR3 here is CASSESNSYNSPLHF. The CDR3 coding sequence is TGTGCCAGCAGTGAGTCTAACTCCTATAATTCACCCCTCCACTTT.

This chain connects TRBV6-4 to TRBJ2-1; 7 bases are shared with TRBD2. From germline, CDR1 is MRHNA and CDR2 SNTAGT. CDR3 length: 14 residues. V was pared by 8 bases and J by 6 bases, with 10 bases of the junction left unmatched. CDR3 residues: CASALGGEGNEQFF. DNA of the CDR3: TGTGCCAGCGCTTTGGGAGGGGAAGGCAATGAGCAGTTCTTC.

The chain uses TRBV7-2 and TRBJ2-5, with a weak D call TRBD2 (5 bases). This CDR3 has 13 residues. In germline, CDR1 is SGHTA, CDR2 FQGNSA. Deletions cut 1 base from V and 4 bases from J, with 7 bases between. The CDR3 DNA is TGTGCCAGCAGCTTAGGAGGGCCAGAGACCCAGTACTTC. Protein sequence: CASSLGGPETQYF.

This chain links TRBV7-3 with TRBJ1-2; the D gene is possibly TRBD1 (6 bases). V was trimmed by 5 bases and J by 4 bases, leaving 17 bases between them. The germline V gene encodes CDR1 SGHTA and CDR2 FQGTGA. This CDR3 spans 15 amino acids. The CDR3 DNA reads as TGTGCCAGCAGCCCTTCGGGGGGCGCGGGCTATGGCTACACCTTC. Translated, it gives CASSPSGGAGYGYTF.

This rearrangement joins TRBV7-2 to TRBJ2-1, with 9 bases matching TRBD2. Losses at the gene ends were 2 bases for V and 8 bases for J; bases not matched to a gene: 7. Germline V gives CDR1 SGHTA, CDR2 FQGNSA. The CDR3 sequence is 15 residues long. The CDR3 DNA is TGTGCCAGCAGCTTACGGCGGGGGGGCTTAGATGAGCAGTTCTTC. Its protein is CASSLRRGGLDEQFF.

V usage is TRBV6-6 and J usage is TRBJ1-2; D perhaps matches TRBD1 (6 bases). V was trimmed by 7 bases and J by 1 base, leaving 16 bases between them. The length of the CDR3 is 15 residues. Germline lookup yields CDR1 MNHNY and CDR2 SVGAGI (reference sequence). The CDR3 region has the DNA TGTGCCAGCACGTCCTTTGGGACAATTAACTATGGCTACACCTTC. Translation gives CASTSFGTINYGYTF.

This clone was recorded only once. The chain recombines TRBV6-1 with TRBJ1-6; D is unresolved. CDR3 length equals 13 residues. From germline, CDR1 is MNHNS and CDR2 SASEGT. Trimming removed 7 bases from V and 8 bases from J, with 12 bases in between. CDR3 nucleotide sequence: TGTGCCAGCACCCGAACCGGGGATTCACCCCTCCACTTT. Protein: CASTRTGDSPLHF.

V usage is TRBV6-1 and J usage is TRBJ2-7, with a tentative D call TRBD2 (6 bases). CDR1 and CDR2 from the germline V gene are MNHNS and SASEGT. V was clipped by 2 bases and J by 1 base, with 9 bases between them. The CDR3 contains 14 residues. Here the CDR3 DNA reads TGTGCCAGCAGTGAACAGGGAGGATCCTACGAGCAGTACTTC. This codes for CASSEQGGSYEQYF.

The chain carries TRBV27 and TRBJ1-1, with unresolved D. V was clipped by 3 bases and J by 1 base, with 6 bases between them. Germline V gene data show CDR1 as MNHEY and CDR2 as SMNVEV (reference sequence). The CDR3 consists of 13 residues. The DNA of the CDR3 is TGTGCCAGCAGTTTCACCAGGAACACTGAAGCTTTCTTT. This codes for CASSFTRNTEAFF.

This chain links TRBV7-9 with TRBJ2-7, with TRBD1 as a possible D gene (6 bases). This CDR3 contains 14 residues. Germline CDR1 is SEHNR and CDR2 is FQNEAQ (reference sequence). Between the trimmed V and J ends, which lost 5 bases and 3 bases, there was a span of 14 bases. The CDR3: CASSDGQILYEQYF. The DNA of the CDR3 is TGTGCCAGCAGCGATGGACAGATACTCTACGAGCAGTACTTC.

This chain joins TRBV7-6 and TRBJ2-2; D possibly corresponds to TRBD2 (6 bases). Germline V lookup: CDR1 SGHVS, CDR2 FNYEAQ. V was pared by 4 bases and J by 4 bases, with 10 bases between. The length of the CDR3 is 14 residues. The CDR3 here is CASSYLGGTGELFF. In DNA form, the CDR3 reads TGTGCCAGCAGCTACCTGGGGGGCACCGGGGAGCTGTTTTTT.

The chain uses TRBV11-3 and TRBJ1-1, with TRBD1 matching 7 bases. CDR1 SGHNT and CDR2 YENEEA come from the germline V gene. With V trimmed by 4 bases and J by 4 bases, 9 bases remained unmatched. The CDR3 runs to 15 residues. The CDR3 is CASSSDRARFTEAFF. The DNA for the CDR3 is TGTGCCAGCAGCTCTGACAGGGCTAGGTTCACTGAAGCTTTCTTT.

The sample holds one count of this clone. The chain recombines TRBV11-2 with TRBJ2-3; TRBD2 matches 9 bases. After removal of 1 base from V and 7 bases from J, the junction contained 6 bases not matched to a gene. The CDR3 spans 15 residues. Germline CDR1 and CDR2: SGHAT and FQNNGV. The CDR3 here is CASSLVGTSLHTQYF. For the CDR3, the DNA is TGTGCCAGCAGCTTAGTCGGGACTAGCTTACATACGCAGTATTTT.

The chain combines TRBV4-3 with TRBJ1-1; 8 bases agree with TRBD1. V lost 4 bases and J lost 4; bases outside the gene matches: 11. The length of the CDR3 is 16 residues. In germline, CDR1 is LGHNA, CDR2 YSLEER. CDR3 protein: CASSPDPTGAVTEAFF. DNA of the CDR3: TGCGCCAGCAGCCCGGACCCGACAGGGGCAGTCACTGAAGCTTTCTTT.

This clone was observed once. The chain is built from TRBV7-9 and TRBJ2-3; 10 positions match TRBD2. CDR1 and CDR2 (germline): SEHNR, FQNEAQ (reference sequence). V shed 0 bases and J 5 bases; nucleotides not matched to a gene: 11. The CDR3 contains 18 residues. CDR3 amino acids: CASSLAWASGGVQDTQYF. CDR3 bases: TGTGCCAGCAGCTTAGCGTGGGCCAGCGGGGGGGTACAAGATACGCAGTATTTT.

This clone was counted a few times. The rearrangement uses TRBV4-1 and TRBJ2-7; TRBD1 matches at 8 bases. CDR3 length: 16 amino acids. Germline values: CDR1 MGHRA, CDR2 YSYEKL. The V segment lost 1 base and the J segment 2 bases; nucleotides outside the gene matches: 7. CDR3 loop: CASSQGSDRATYEQYF. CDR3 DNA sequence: TGCGCCAGCAGCCAAGGTTCGGACAGGGCTACCTACGAGCAGTACTTC.

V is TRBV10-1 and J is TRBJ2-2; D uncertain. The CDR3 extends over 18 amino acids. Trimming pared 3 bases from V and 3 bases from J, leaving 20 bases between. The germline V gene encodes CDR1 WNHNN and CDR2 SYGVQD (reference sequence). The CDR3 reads CASSDNGLGDVDTGELFF. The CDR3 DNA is TGCGCCAGCAGTGACAATGGATTAGGAGACGTCGACACCGGGGAGCTGTTTTTT.

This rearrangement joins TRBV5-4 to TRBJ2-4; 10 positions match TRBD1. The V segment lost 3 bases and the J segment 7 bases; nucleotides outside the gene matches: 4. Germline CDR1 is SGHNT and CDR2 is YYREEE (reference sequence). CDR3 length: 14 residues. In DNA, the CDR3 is TGTGCCAGCAGCTCACCGGGACAGGGGAACATTCAGTACTTC. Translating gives CASSSPGQGNIQYF.